A selection of T cell receptor beta chains follows, all from one sample in a study of blood T cell repertoires in COVID-19. The repertoire was sequenced with immunoSEQ multiplex PCR; TCRdb's copy has only in-frame clones and lacks some. The top ten hold 0.7% of the sample, which has approximately 440,000 clones, roughly 87% seen once. The sequenced sample was PBMCs or T cells enriched from blood (not recorded which). The receptor set was obtained from a woman between 18 and 30 years old who had recovered from COVID-19. Each CDR3 is given with its conserved first and last residue. A D gene is named only where the DNA matches it firmly. Only part of the rows carry a size: once, few, many, or a class if the clone is expanded.

abundance,v_gene,j_gene,d_gene,CDR3aa,CDR3nt
NA,TRBV19,TRBJ1-5,TRBD1,CASSRSTGGDQPQHF,TGTGCCAGTAGTAGATCGACAGGGGGGGATCAGCCCCAGCATTTT
once,TRBV5-8,TRBJ1-1,TRBD1,CASSLRSTGTGGRGDTEAFF,TGTGCCAGCAGCTTGCGTTCGACCGGGACAGGGGGCAGGGGTGACACTGAAGCTTTCTTT
NA,TRBV19,TRBJ1-1,NA,CASTMEDEAFF,TGTGCCAGTACCATGGAGGATGAAGCTTTCTTT
NA,TRBV28,TRBJ2-1,NA,CASGDSHNEQFF,TGTGCCAGCGGAGATTCTCACAATGAGCAGTTCTTC
NA,TRBV11-2,TRBJ1-2,TRBD1,CASSSIQTGPRGNYGYTF,TGTGCCAGCAGCTCAATTCAGACAGGGCCGCGCGGCAACTATGGCTACACCTTC
NA,TRBV6-5,TRBJ2-1,NA,CASSPVRARDEQFF,TGTGCCAGCAGCCCCGTGAGGGCGAGGGATGAGCAGTTCTTC
NA,TRBV27,TRBJ2-1,TRBD2,CASSLLAGGSGEQFF,TGTGCCAGCAGTTTACTAGCGGGGGGTAGTGGTGAGCAGTTCTTC
NA,TRBV29-1,TRBJ2-1,NA,CSVGAYRYNEQFF,TGCAGCGTAGGGGCGTACCGTTACAATGAGCAGTTCTTC
NA,TRBV6-5,TRBJ1-5,TRBD1,CASSSGGSNQPQHF,TGTGCCAGTTCCTCAGGGGGCAGCAATCAGCCCCAGCATTTT
NA,TRBV6-4,TRBJ2-3,NA,CASSARAGTDTQYF,TGTGCCAGCAGTGCCAGGGCGGGCACAGATACGCAGTATTTT
NA,TRBV10-1,TRBJ1-1,NA,CASSLAGRWNTEAFF,TGCGCCAGCAGCCTCGCGGGGAGGTGGAACACTGAAGCTTTCTTT
once,TRBV7-9,TRBJ1-4,NA,CASSFRGGLATNEKLFF,TGTGCCAGCAGCTTTCGGGGAGGGTTGGCGACTAATGAAAAACTGTTTTTT
NA,TRBV10-1,TRBJ2-3,TRBD2,CASSDRGADTQYF,TGCGCCAGCAGCGACCGGGGGGCAGATACGCAGTATTTT
NA,TRBV27,TRBJ1-1,NA,CASRHPNTEAFF,TGTGCCAGCAGACACCCGAACACTGAAGCTTTCTTT
NA,TRBV3-1/TRBV3-2,TRBJ1-2,TRBD1,CASSRGQGARGYTF,TGTGCCAGCAGCCGAGGACAGGGGGCGCGGGGCTACACCTTC
NA,TRBV2,TRBJ1-3,NA,CASIESQGTASGNTIYF,TGTGCCAGCATTGAATCCCAGGGTACTGCCTCTGGAAACACCATATATTTT
NA,TRBV5-6,TRBJ2-4,NA,CASSPSGFKNIQYF,TGTGCCAGCAGCCCCTCGGGATTCAAAAACATTCAGTACTTC
few,TRBV5-4,TRBJ1-2,NA,CASSLATRGNYGYTF,TGTGCCAGCAGCTTGGCCACCAGGGGTAACTATGGCTACACCTTC
NA,TRBV6-5,TRBJ2-2,TRBD1,CASSRDRGAGELFF,TGTGCCAGCAGCCGGGACAGGGGGGCCGGGGAGCTGTTTTTT
NA,TRBV27,TRBJ1-2,TRBD1,CASSSGQGNTIYGYTF,TGTGCCAGCAGTTCCGGACAGGGCAATACAATCTATGGCTACACCTTC
NA,TRBV29-1,TRBJ2-7,NA,CSALDSFKGQYF,TGCAGCGCCCTAGACAGTTTTAAAGGGCAGTACTTC
NA,TRBV28,TRBJ1-2,TRBD1,CASSSPQGAYGYTF,TGTGCCAGCAGTTCACCTCAGGGGGCCTATGGCTACACCTTC
NA,TRBV27,TRBJ2-5,TRBD1,CASSRDRGQGEKTQYF,TGTGCCAGCAGTCGAGACAGGGGGCAAGGTGAGAAGACCCAGTACTTC
NA,TRBV5-1,TRBJ1-1,NA,CASSRTNPGTEAFF,TGCGCCAGCAGCCGCACAAACCCGGGGACTGAAGCTTTCTTT
once,TRBV19,TRBJ1-1,NA,CASSKSRKPLNTEAFF,TGTGCCAGTAGTAAATCCAGGAAACCGTTGAACACTGAAGCTTTCTTT
NA,TRBV19,TRBJ1-2,NA,CASSVSPTDNYGYTF,TGTGCCAGTAGTGTTAGCCCGACAGATAACTATGGCTACACCTTC
NA,TRBV3-1/TRBV3-2,TRBJ2-2,TRBD1,CASRGRGRSTGELFF,TGTGCCAGCAGGGGCAGGGGGCGATCCACCGGGGAGCTGTTTTTT
NA,TRBV27,TRBJ2-7,TRBD1,CASSHGRGQGSYEQYF,TGTGCCAGCAGCCACGGCCGGGGACAGGGGTCCTACGAGCAGTACTTC
NA,TRBV11-2,TRBJ1-1,NA,CASSKYDRNTEAFF,TGTGCCAGCAGCAAATATGACAGGAACACTGAAGCTTTCTTT
NA,TRBV2,TRBJ1-2,TRBD1,CASSAGGTNYGYTF,TGTGCCAGCAGTGCAGGGGGGACTAACTATGGCTACACCTTC
NA,TRBV5-4,TRBJ2-2,NA,CASSLARANTGELFF,TGTGCCAGCAGCTTGGCCAGGGCGAACACCGGGGAGCTGTTTTTT
NA,TRBV5-1,TRBJ2-2,NA,CASSLEYRVAGELFF,TGCGCCAGCAGCTTGGAGTACAGGGTTGCCGGGGAGCTGTTTTTT
NA,TRBV28,TRBJ2-3,TRBD2,CASIGSGGGTDTQYF,TGTGCCAGCATTGGTAGCGGGGGGGGCACAGATACGCAGTATTTT
NA,TRBV5-8,TRBJ1-2,NA,CASSLGESRSSRAYGYTF,TGTGCCAGCAGCTTGGGGGAGAGTAGGTCATCGAGAGCCTATGGCTACACCTTC
NA,TRBV3-1/TRBV3-2,TRBJ2-2,TRBD2,CASSQGPAGGYTGELFF,TGTGCCAGCAGCCAAGGGCCAGCGGGGGGGTACACCGGGGAGCTGTTTTTT
NA,TRBV25-1,TRBJ2-5,TRBD1,CASSPAGQGAKTQYF,TGTGCCAGCAGTCCGGCGGGACAGGGGGCTAAGACCCAGTACTTC
few,TRBV5-1,TRBJ1-3,TRBD1,CASSSSDRGNTIYF,TGCGCCAGCAGCTCGTCGGACAGGGGAAACACCATATATTTT
NA,TRBV5-1,TRBJ2-7,NA,CASSLGPGFTYEQYF,TGCGCCAGCAGCTTGGGCCCGGGGTTTACTTACGAGCAGTACTTC
NA,TRBV10-1,TRBJ1-6,TRBD1,CASETGVNSPLHF,TGCGCCAGTGAGACAGGGGTTAATTCACCCCTCCACTTT
NA,TRBV28,TRBJ1-5,NA,CASMVGPDTQARQPQHF,TGTGCCAGCATGGTGGGCCCGGACACCCAAGCAAGGCAGCCCCAGCATTTT
NA,TRBV6-1,TRBJ1-1,NA,CASSPGLRDTEAFF,TGTGCCAGCAGTCCCGGCCTTCGGGACACTGAAGCTTTCTTT
NA,TRBV14,TRBJ1-1,TRBD1,CASSHGDSVDTEAFF,TGTGCCAGCAGCCATGGGGACAGTGTGGACACTGAAGCTTTCTTT
NA,TRBV6-5,TRBJ1-3,TRBD1,CASAGGPGNTIYF,TGTGCCAGCGCAGGGGGCCCCGGAAACACCATATATTTT
few,TRBV20-1,TRBJ1-4,NA,CSASDYREGREKLFF,TGCAGTGCTAGTGACTACAGGGAAGGGAGAGAAAAACTGTTTTTT
NA,TRBV18,TRBJ1-1,NA,CASSPTATGNTEAFF,TGTGCCAGCTCACCAACCGCGACTGGTAACACTGAAGCTTTCTTT
NA,TRBV6-4,TRBJ1-1,TRBD1,CATRGTGGTEAFF,TGTGCCACCCGGGGGACAGGGGGTACTGAAGCTTTCTTT
few,TRBV6-5,TRBJ1-6,TRBD1,CASSRDRANSPLHF,TGTGCCAGCAGCAGGGACAGGGCTAATTCACCCCTCCACTTT
NA,TRBV2,TRBJ2-7,NA,CASQRGAGEQYF,TGTGCCAGCCAACGGGGGGCGGGGGAGCAGTACTTC
NA,TRBV3-1/TRBV3-2,TRBJ1-5,NA,CASSQDPGNQPQHF,TGTGCCAGCAGCCAAGATCCGGGAAATCAGCCCCAGCATTTT
NA,TRBV12-3/TRBV12-4,TRBJ2-2,NA,CASTGSGPGELFF,TGTGCCAGCACAGGGTCAGGGCCCGGGGAGCTGTTTTTT
once,TRBV7-8,TRBJ1-6,TRBD1,CASSFRTGWENSPLHF,TGTGCCAGCAGCTTTAGGACAGGGTGGGAGAATTCACCCCTCCACTTT
few,TRBV30,TRBJ1-1,NA,CAWSPGVMNTEAFF,TGTGCCTGGAGCCCAGGGGTCATGAACACTGAAGCTTTCTTT
NA,TRBV7-8,TRBJ2-7,NA,CASSRVRSYEQYF,TGTGCCAGCAGCCGCGTCAGGTCCTACGAGCAGTACTTC
NA,TRBV2,TRBJ1-5,NA,CASSGGDNQPQHF,TGTGCCAGCAGTGGGGGAGACAATCAGCCCCAGCATTTT
once,TRBV6-5,TRBJ1-2,NA,CASRDSGYGYTF,TGTGCCAGCAGGGACAGTGGGTATGGCTACACCTTC